This TCR beta chain comes out of a study of T cell changes during pregnancy in multiple sclerosis. The data were produced by immunoSEQ multiplex PCR, yet TCRdb's version contains in-frame clones alone and is incomplete. The sample consists of over 70,000 clones, 90% to 95% of them appearing once. The material sequenced was peripheral blood, taken in the third trimester of pregnancy. This clonotype was sampled from a female donor with multiple sclerosis, enrolled in a pregnancy study.

The CDR3 reads CASSIPVRQGFSNQPQHF. In DNA form, the CDR3 reads TGTGCCAGCAGTATACCGGTACGACAGGGTTTTAGCAATCAGCCCCAGCATTTT. The chain is built from TRBV28 and TRBJ1-5, with 7 bases matching TRBD1. The CDR3 consists of 18 residues. Germline CDR1 MDHEN, CDR2 SYDVKM. V trimming: 5 bases; J trimming: 0 bases; junction bases outside the gene matches: 13.